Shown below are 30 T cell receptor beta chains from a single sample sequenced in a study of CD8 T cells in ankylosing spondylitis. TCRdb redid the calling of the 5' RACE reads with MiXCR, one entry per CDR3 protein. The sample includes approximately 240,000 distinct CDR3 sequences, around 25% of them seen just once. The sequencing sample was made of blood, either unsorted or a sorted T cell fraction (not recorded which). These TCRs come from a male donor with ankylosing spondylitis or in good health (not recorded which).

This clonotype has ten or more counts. The CDR3 reads CSVGTSAGGGQYF. The CDR3 nucleotides are TGCAGCGTCGGAACATCGGCAGGAGGTGGGCAGTACTTC. The gene calls are TRBV29-1 and TRBJ2-7; D might be TRBD2 (5 bases). The CDR3 is 13 residues long. V lost 6 bases and J lost 9, with 21 bases in between. Germline assignment: CDR1 SQVTM and CDR2 ANQGSEA.

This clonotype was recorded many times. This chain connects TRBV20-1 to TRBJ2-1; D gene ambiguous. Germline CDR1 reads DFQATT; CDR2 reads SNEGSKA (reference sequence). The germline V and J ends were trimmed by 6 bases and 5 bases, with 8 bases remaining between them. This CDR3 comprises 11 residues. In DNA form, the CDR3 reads TGCAGTGCGACCAAACACAATGAGCAGTTCTTC. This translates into CSATKHNEQFF.

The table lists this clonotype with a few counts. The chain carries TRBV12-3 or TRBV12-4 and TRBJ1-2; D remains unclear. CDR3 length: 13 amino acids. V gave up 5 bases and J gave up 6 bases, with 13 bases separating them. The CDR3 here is CASSVGRFDGYTF. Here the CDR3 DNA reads TGTGCCAGCAGTGTAGGTCGCTTCGATGGCTACACCTTC.

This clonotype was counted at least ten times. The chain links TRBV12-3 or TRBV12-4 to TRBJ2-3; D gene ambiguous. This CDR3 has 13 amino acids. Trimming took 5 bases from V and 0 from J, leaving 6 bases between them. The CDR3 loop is CASSPSSTDTQYF. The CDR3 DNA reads TGTGCCAGCAGTCCATCTAGCACAGATACGCAGTATTTT.

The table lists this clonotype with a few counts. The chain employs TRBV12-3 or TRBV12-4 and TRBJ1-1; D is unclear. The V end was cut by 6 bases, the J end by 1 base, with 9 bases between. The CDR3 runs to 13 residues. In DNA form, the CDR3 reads TGTGCCAGCAGCTCTCGGCAGAACACTGAAGCTTTCTTT. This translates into CASSSRQNTEAFF.

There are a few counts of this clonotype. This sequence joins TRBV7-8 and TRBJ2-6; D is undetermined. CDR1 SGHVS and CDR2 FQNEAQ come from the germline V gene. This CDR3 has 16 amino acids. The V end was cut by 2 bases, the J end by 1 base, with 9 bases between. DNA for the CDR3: TGTGCCAGCAGCTTAAGGTCCGGGTCTGGGGCCAACGTCCTGACTTTC. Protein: CASSLRSGSGANVLTF.

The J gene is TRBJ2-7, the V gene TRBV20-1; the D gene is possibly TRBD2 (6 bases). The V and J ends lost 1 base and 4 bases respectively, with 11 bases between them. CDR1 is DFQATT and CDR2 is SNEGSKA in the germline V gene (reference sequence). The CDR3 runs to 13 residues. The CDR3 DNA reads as TGCAGTGCTAGAGGCCTACGGGGGTACGAGCAGTACTTC. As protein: CSARGLRGYEQYF.

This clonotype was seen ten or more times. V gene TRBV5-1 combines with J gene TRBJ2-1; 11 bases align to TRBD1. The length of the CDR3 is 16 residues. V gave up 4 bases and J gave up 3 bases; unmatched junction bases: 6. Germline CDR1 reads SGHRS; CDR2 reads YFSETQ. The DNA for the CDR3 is TGCGCCAGCAGCATTTGGACAGGGGGCGTCTACAATGAGCAGTTCTTC. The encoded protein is CASSIWTGGVYNEQFF.

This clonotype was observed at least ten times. The DNA for the CDR3 is TGTGCCAGCAGCTTAGCAGGGGGGGTTAGGGCCCAGTACTTC. Translation gives CASSLAGGVRAQYF. The V gene is TRBV11-2, the J gene TRBJ2-5; D possibly uses TRBD1 or TRBD2 (7 bases each). Trimming left V 1 base short and J 9 bases short, with 15 bases between. Per germline, CDR1 SGHAT and CDR2 FQNNGV. This CDR3 is 14 amino acids long.

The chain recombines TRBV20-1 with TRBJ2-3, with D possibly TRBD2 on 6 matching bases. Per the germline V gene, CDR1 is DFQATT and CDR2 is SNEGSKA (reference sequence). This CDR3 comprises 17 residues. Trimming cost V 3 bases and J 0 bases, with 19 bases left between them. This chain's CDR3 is CSASDAGLGSSTDTQYF. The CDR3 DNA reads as TGCAGTGCTAGTGACGCGGGGTTGGGGTCTAGCACAGATACGCAGTATTTT.

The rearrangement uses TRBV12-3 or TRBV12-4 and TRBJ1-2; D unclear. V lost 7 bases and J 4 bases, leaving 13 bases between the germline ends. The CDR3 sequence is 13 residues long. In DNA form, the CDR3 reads TGTGCCAGCACCACAAATGGTTTCTATGGCTACACCTTC. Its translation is CASTTNGFYGYTF.

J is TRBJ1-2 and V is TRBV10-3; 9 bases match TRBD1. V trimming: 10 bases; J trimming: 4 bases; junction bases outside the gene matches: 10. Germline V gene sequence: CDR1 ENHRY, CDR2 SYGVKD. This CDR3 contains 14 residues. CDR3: CATAGQGMSYGYTF. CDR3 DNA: TGTGCCACGGCGGGACAGGGTATGTCCTATGGCTACACCTTC.

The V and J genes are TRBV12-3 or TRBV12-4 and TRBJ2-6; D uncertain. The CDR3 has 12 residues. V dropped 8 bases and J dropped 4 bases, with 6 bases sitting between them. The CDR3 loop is CASGRGANVLTF. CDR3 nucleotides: TGTGCCAGCGGTCGAGGGGCCAACGTCCTGACTTTC.

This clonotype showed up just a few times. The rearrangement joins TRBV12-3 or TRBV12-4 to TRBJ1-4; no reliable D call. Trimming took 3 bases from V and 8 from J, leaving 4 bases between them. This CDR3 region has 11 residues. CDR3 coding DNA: TGTGCCAGCAGTTTTCACGAAAAACTGTTTTTT. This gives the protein CASSFHEKLFF.

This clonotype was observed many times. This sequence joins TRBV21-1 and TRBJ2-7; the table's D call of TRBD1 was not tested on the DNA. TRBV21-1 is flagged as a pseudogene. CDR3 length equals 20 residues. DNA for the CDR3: TGTGCCAGCAGCAAAGAGCTCCTAGGGACACAGATCAATCCCAGCTACGAGCAGTACTTC. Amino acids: CASSKELLGTQINPSYEQYF.

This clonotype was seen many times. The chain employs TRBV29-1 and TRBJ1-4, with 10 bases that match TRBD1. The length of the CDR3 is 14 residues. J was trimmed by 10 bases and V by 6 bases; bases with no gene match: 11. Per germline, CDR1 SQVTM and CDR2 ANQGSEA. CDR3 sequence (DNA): TGCAGCGTGGATCCGGGACAGGGGTCGGGAAAACTGTTTTTT. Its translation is CSVDPGQGSGKLFF.

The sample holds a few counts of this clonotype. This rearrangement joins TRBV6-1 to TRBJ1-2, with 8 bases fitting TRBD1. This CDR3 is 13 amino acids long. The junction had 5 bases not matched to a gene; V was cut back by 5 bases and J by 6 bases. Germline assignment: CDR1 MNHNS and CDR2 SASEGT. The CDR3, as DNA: TGTGCCAGCAGTCTGGACAGGGTTGATGGCTACACCTTC. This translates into CASSLDRVDGYTF.

The CDR3 nucleotides are TGTGCCAGCAGCCGCGTTCAAGGAAACACTGAAGCTTTCTTT. Its translation is CASSRVQGNTEAFF. This chain connects TRBV3-1 to TRBJ1-1; D is undetermined. Germline V gene data show CDR1 as LGHDT and CDR2 as YNNKEL (reference sequence). With 4 bases removed from V and 2 bases from J, the gap between germline ends came to 11 bases. The CDR3 consists of 14 residues.

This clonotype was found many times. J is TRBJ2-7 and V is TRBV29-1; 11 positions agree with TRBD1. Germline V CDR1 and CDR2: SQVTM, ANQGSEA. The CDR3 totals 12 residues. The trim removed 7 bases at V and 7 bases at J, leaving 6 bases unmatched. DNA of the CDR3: TGCAGCGGTGGACAGGGGGCAGGGGAGCAGTACTTC. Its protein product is CSGGQGAGEQYF.

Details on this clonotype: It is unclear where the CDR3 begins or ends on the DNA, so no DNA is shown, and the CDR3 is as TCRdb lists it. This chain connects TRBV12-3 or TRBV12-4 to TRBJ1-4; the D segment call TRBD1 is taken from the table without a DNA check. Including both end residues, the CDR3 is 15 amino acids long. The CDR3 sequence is CASMEGTGNEKLFFF.

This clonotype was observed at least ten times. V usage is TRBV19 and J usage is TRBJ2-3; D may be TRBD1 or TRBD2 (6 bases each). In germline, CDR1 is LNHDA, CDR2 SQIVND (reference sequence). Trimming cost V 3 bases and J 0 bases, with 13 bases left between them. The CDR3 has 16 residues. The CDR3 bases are TGTGCCAGTAGTATTCGGAGGGGGGTAAGCACAGATACGCAGTATTTT. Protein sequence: CASSIRRGVSTDTQYF.

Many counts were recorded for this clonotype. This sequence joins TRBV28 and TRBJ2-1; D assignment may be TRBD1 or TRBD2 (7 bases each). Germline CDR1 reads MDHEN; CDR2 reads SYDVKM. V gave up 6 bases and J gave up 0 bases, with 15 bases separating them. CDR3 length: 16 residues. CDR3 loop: CASSNQGGSSYNEQFF. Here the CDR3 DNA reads TGTGCCAGCAGCAATCAGGGGGGGAGCTCCTACAATGAGCAGTTCTTC.

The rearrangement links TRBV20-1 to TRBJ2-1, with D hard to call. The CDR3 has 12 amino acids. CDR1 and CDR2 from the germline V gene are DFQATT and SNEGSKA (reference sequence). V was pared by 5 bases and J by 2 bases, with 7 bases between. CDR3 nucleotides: TGCAGTGCTGGTCAGACCTACAATGAGCAGTTCTTC. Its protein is CSAGQTYNEQFF.

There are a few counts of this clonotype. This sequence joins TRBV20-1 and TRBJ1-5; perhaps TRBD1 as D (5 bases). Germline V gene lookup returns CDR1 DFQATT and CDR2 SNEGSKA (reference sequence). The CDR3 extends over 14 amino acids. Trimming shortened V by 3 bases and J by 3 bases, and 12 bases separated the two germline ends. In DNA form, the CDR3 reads TGCAGTGCTAGGGGGGACGGGAACAATCAGCCCCAGCATTTT. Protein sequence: CSARGDGNNQPQHF.

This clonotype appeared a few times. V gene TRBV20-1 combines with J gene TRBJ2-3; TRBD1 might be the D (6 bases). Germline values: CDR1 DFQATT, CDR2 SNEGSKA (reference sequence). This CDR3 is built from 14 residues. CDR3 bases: TGCAGCCCCAGGGGCGGATCTGTTCTGTATACGCAGTATTTT. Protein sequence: CSPRGGSVLYTQYF.

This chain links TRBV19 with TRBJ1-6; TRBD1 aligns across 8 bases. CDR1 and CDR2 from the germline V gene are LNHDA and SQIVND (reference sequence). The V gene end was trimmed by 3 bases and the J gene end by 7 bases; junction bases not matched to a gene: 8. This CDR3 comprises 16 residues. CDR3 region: CASSMRQGARNSPLHF. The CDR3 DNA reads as TGTGCCAGTAGTATGCGGCAGGGGGCGCGGAATTCACCCCTCCACTTT.

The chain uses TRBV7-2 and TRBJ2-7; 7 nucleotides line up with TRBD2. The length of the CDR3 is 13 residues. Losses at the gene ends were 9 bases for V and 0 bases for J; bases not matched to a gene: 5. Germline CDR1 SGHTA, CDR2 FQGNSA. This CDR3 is CASKKRGSYEQYF. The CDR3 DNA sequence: TGTGCCAGTAAAAAGCGGGGCTCCTACGAGCAGTACTTC.

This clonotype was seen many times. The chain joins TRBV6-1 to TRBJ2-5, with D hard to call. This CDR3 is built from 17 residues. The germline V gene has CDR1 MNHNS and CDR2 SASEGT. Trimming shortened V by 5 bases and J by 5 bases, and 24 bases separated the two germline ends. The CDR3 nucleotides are TGTGCCAGCAGTCCCCTTGGTCCGGGTTCCGGACGGGAGACCCAGTACTTC. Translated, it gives CASSPLGPGSGRETQYF.

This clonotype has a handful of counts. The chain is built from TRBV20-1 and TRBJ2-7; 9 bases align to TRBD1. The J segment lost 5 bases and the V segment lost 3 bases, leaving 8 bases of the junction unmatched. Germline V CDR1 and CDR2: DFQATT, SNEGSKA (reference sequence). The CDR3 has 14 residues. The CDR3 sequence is CSARAGTGLHEQYF. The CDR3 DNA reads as TGCAGTGCTAGGGCCGGGACAGGGCTCCACGAGCAGTACTTC.

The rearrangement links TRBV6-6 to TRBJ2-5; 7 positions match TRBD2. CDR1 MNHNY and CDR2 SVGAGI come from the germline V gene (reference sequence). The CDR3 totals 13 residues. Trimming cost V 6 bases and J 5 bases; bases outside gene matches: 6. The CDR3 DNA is TGTGCCAGCAGCAAGGAGGGAGGGGAGACCCAGTACTTC. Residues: CASSKEGGETQYF.